Described below is a single T cell receptor (beta chain) sequence and its context. Antigen: not known. Profiling relied on immunoSEQ multiplex PCR, and the TCRdb table lists in-frame clones only, not all of them. In the table there are 62,000 or so clones, more than 90% of which are singletons. This specimen comes from a study of graft-versus-host responses after intestinal transplantation. About the research overall: Anti-thymocyte globulin induction was given to all recipients, followed by tacrolimus and steroids for roughly 3 years. Points from the study as a whole: Recipient marrow contained GvH clones, some of which appeared first in ileum or blood. Early post-transplant HvG declines showed an association with peak circulating GvH clone levels. Allografts of patients with graft-donor T cell macrochimerism showed high graft-versus-host to host-versus-graft clone ratios.

V lost 8 bases to trimming and J lost 4 bases, with 4 bases between them. Germline V gene data show CDR1 as SEHNR and CDR2 as FQNEAQ (reference sequence). The CDR3 runs 10 residues. This rearrangement joins TRBV7-9 to TRBJ2-3, with D uncertain. The specimen was unstimulated CD8+ T cells sorted from spleen or lymph node cells, collected before transplant. The clonotype was recovered from a human donor who was the organ donor for an intestinal transplant. The CDR3 is CASAADTQYF. The CDR3 nucleotides are TGTGCCAGCGCGGCAGATACGCAGTATTTT.